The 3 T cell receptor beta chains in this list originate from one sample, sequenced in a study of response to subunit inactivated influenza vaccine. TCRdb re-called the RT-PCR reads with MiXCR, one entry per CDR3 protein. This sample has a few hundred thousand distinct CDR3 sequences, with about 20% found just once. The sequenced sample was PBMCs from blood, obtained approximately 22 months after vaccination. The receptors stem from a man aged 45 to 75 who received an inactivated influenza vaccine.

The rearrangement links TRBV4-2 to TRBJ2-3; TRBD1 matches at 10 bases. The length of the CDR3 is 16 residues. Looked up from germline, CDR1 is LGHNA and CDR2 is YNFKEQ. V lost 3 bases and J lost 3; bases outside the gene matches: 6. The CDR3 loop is CASSHRQGQGTDTQYF. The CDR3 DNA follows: TGTGCCAGCAGCCACAGACAGGGACAGGGGACAGATACGCAGTATTTT.

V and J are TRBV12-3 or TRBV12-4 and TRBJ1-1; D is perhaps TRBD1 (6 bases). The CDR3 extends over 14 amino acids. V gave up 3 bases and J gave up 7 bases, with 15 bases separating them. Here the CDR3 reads CASSLSSGVDEAFF. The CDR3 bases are TGTGCCAGCAGTTTGTCTTCAGGGGTTGATGAAGCTTTCTTT.

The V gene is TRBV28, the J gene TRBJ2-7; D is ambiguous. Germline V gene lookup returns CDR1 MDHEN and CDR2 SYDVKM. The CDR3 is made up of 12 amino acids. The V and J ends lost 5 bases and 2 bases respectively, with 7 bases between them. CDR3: CASSPEAYEQYF. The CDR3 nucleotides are TGTGCCAGCAGTCCGGAAGCCTACGAGCAGTACTTC.